The 15 T cell receptor beta chains below come from one sample, sequenced in a study of shared clonotypes between healthy human individuals. Naive CD8 cells were CD45RO-negative, positively selected for CCR7, excluding terminally differentiated effector memory CD45RA+ cells. Measured with immunoSEQ multiplex PCR; TCRdb has only the in-frame clones, and not every one. The sample shows approximately 2,000,000 clones, 93% of them seen only once. The sequenced sample consisted of naive CD8+ T cells from PBMCs. The receptors here all came from a man younger than 35 in good health. Some clones in this sample may be carry-over from other donors' samples.

This chain links TRBV7-9 with TRBJ1-3; tentative D call: TRBD1 (6 bases). Germline CDR1 SEHNR, CDR2 FQNEAQ (reference sequence). Trimming removed 3 bases from V and 8 bases from J, with 20 bases in between. There are 16 residues in the CDR3. CDR3 loop: CASSFGRTVAAHTIYF. CDR3 in DNA: TGTGCCAGCAGCTTTGGAAGGACAGTCGCGGCCCACACCATATATTTT.

CDR3 sequence reads: CASSTTGDTGELFF. The CDR3 DNA reads TGTGCCAGCAGTACGACAGGGGACACCGGGGAGCTGTTTTTT. The chain recombines TRBV6-5 with TRBJ2-2, with TRBD1 matching over 8 bases. The CDR3 spans 14 residues. V lost 5 bases to trimming and J lost 3 bases; unmatched junction nucleotides: 2. The germline CDR1 and CDR2 sequences are MNHEY and SVGAGI.

A word on this clone: Other nucleotide sequences from this sample produce the same CDR3. V is TRBV27 and J is TRBJ1-5, with D possibly being TRBD1 (6 bases). The germline CDR1 and CDR2 sequences are MNHEY and SMNVEV (reference sequence). The V end was cut by 3 bases, the J end by 4 bases, with 10 bases between. The CDR3 totals 14 residues. The CDR3 spells CASSFGGPNQPQHF. The CDR3 DNA sequence: TGTGCCAGCAGTTTTGGGGGCCCTAATCAGCCCCAGCATTTT.

This clone has just one count. The chain is built from TRBV7-9 and TRBJ1-2; perhaps TRBD1 as D (6 bases). Looked up from germline, CDR1 is SEHNR and CDR2 is FQNEAQ (reference sequence). The CDR3 is made up of 12 amino acids. Trimming shortened V by 1 base and J by 7 bases, and 7 bases separated the two germline ends. The CDR3 protein is CASSLEDSGYTF. CDR3 nucleotide sequence: TGTGCCAGCAGCTTAGAGGACAGTGGCTACACCTTC. The whole variable domain, filled in from reference TRBV7-9 and TRBJ1-2, reads DTGVSQNPRHKITKRGQNVTFRCDPISEHNRLYWYRQTLGQGPEFLTYFQNEAQLEKSRLLSDRFSAERPKGSFSTLEIQRTEQGDSAMYLCASSLEDSGYTFGSGTRLTVV.

The J gene is TRBJ2-7, the V gene TRBV6-6; 12 bases map to TRBD2. V shed 5 bases, J shed 13 bases, and the junction held 6 bases outside the gene matches. CDR1 MNHNY and CDR2 SVGAGI come from the germline V gene (reference sequence). The CDR3 totals 12 residues. The CDR3 nucleotides read TGTGCCAGCAGTCGACTAGCGGGAGACGAATACTTC. This sequence encodes CASSRLAGDEYF.

The chain employs TRBV5-6 and TRBJ2-1; the D gene is possibly TRBD2 (6 bases). The V gene lost 7 bases and the J gene lost 8 bases, with 22 bases spanning the gap. The CDR3 is 15 amino acids. Germline values: CDR1 SGHDT, CDR2 YYEEEE. CDR3 bases: TGTGCCAGCGGGCCCACTAACCTCGGCGGGGATGAGCAGTTCTTC. This codes for CASGPTNLGGDEQFF.

The chain couples TRBV7-2 to TRBJ2-7; perhaps TRBD1 as D (6 bases). V gave up 5 bases and J gave up 4 bases, with 9 bases separating them. The CDR3 extends over 12 amino acids. CDR1 is SGHTA and CDR2 is FQGNSA in the germline V gene. The CDR3 region is CASSIGTYEQYF. The CDR3 nucleotides are TGTGCCAGCAGCATCGGGACATACGAGCAGTACTTC.

The chain couples TRBV4-1 to TRBJ2-1; 8 bases agree with TRBD1. V dropped 2 bases and J dropped 9; count of bases not matched to a gene: 3. Looked up from germline, CDR1 is MGHRA and CDR2 is YSYEKL. The CDR3 loop spans 13 amino acids. CDR3 region: CASSQRQGPEQFF. CDR3 nucleotides: TGCGCCAGCAGCCAAAGACAGGGGCCTGAGCAGTTCTTC.

The rearrangement uses TRBV4-1 and TRBJ2-3; 7 bases line up with TRBD2. The CDR3 is made up of 16 amino acids. Trimming took 0 bases from V and 4 from J; bases not matched to a gene: 7. CDR1 and CDR2 from the germline V gene are MGHRA and YSYEKL. Written as DNA, the CDR3 is TGCGCCAGCAGCCAAGAACGTCTAGCGGTGGCAGATACGCAGTATTTT. Amino acids: CASSQERLAVADTQYF.

This chain connects TRBV27 to TRBJ2-7, with a tentative D call TRBD1 (5 bases). The CDR3 is 14 residues long. Germline CDR1 MNHEY, CDR2 SMNVEV (reference sequence). The germline V and J ends were trimmed by 3 bases and 4 bases, with 13 bases remaining between them. This CDR3 is CASSLGRSLYEQYF. The CDR3 DNA sequence: TGTGCCAGCAGTTTGGGGCGAAGCCTTTACGAGCAGTACTTC.

The chain uses TRBV28 and TRBJ1-1, with 8 bases matching TRBD1. This CDR3 has 15 residues. CDR1 is MDHEN and CDR2 is SYDVKM in the germline V gene. V dropped 8 bases and J dropped 1; count of bases not matched to a gene: 9. The CDR3 coding sequence is TGTGCCAGCCACCTCCGACAGGGGCCGAACACTGAAGCTTTCTTT. It is translated as CASHLRQGPNTEAFF.

The V call is TRBV27, the J call TRBJ1-5; D not resolved. The V and J ends lost 1 base and 3 bases respectively, with 10 bases between them. The CDR3 sequence is 15 residues long. Per germline, CDR1 MNHEY and CDR2 SMNVEV (reference sequence). The CDR3 reads CASSLYGAPNQPQHF. CDR3 sequence (DNA): TGTGCCAGCAGTTTATACGGTGCGCCCAATCAGCCCCAGCATTTT.

This chain links TRBV11-2 with TRBJ2-7; 8 bases match TRBD2. Germline V gene lookup returns CDR1 SGHAT and CDR2 FQNNGV. The CDR3 spans 16 residues. J lost 5 bases, V lost 3 bases, and 12 bases had no gene match. The CDR3 region is CASSFSPSGSFDEQYF. The CDR3 DNA sequence: TGTGCCAGCAGCTTCTCCCCGAGCGGGAGTTTCGACGAGCAGTACTTC.

The rearrangement links TRBV4-3 to TRBJ2-3; no firm D call. The V end lost 0 bases, the J end lost 4 bases, and 5 bases lay between the germline ends. The CDR3 sequence is 13 residues long. CDR1 is LGHNA, CDR2 YSLEER, per germline. The chain's CDR3 is CASSQELPDTQYF. CDR3 coding DNA: TGCGCCAGCAGCCAAGAACTCCCAGATACGCAGTATTTT.

This chain connects TRBV2 to TRBJ2-7; TRBD2 is a possible D gene (6 bases). The CDR3 has 15 amino acids. Trimming pared 6 bases from V and 2 bases from J, leaving 17 bases between. Germline CDR1 SNHLY, CDR2 FYNNEI. As DNA, the CDR3 is TGTGCCAGCAGGGACCGGGACTCACTCACCTACGAGCAGTACTTC. Its protein is CASRDRDSLTYEQYF.